This T cell receptor beta chain was sequenced in a study of blood T cell repertoires in COVID-19 (TCRdb year 2020). Describing the broader study: The collaborator samples originated in the United States, Italy and Spain and spanned the acute and convalescent phases of COVID-19. Nearly every sample came with metadata listing a de-identified subject ID, COVID-19 status, age in years and sex. The prospective study material was composed of cDNA or gDNA derived from T cells, B-cell-depleted T cells, or PBMCs. The repertoires were released in a freely available public database intended as a resource for research on the immune response to SARS-CoV-2. Deeply sampled blood TCRbeta repertoires from subjects exposed to, actively infected with, or recovered from COVID-19 were included in the dataset. The samples were drawn from the first 160 participants of the ongoing ImmuneRACE study and from 1,200 or so subjects provided by 6 global collaborators. Where HLA class I and class II types were available, the types were taken from metadata supplied by the sample provider, not from assay-based typing.

Each collaborating institution followed its own protocols to collect whole blood in K2EDTA tubes. For TCRbeta analysis, collaborators shipped samples in one of three forms: frozen whole blood, isolated PBMCs, or DNA extracted from either of those sample types. The immunoSEQ Assay, a bias-controlled multiplex PCR, was used to amplify TCRbeta CDR3 regions from genomic DNA. Per the original workflow: The number of nucleated cells in each sample was estimated by amplification of reference gene primers within the assay. Sequence reads were collapsed and filtered to measure the absolute abundance of every unique TCRbeta CDR3 rearrangement. For each sample, productive Simpson clonality was calculated by taking the square root of Simpson's diversity index across productive rearrangements. TCRdb obtained this table from immuneACCESS and retained in-frame rearrangements with V and J assigned. These tables miss some clones; where compared with another copy, unresolved V genes account for less than half of the shortfall, and the remainder is unexplained. V and J calls and clone size are given by that table; D and trimming were obtained from the DNA. Counted in this sample were around 200,000 clones; around 81% of them appeared once. In total, the top ten clones hold 4% to 5.5% of the sample.

The investigation overall reported the following: The amount of clinical and demographic metadata varied by source and participant and was provided uncurated.

As regards this clone: It lacks a known antigen. Within one base of it there is no much larger clone, and no base qualities were kept.

The CDR3 holds 16 amino acids from the cysteine to the phenylalanine. Only the CDR3 DNA stays, 48 bases, in frame from base 1. CDR1 is given as LGHDT and CDR2 as YNNKEL, both from the germline V gene (reference sequence). Trimming removed 2 bases from V and 6 bases from J; the gene matches leave 12 bases unexplained. The chain couples TRBV3-1 (or the pseudogene TRBV3-2) to TRBJ1-1, with 7 bases aligning to TRBD1. The sequencing input was peripheral blood. The TCR sequence derives from a man aged 45 to 65 with active or convalescent COVID-19. The nucleotide sequence reads as follows: TGTGCCAGCAGCCAAAACCCGACAGGGTTGGGCGCTGAAGCTTTCTTT. Translation gives CASSQNPTGLGAEAFF.